This entry concerns a single T cell receptor beta chain. The data are from a study of blood T cell repertoires in COVID-19. Per the original methods: Nucleated cell counts were estimated from reference gene primer amplification. Here immunoSEQ multiplex PCR was the method, and the copy in TCRdb shows in-frame clones only, minus some. V, J and clone size reflect that table, while D and trimming were determined from the DNA. The top ten clones hold about 1% of a sample with approximately 120,000 clones, about nine tenths of them seen once. Sequenced input: peripheral blood. This receptor was taken from a human donor in a cohort sampled during active COVID-19.

The CDR3 coding sequence is TGTGCCAGCAGCGGTGACTCTGGCTACACCTTC. As protein: CASSGDSGYTF. The J gene is TRBJ1-2, the V gene TRBV5-4; D not certain. V gave up 4 bases and J gave up 7 bases, with 8 bases separating them. This CDR3 is 11 amino acids long. In germline, CDR1 is SGHNT, CDR2 YYREEE (reference sequence).